This T cell receptor (beta chain) was recorded in a study of blood T cells in healthy people across ages. This clonotype was counted between two and nine times. Primers used in a second PCR of about 7 to 12 cycles were a sample-barcoded 5' primer and a J-beta primer mix. TCRdb re-derived calls from the 5' RACE reads in MiXCR, one entry per CDR3 protein. The sample gives fewer than 2,000,000 distinct CDR3 sequences, 30% to 40% of which show up once; approximately 10% is in the top ten. The CDR3 extends over 14 amino acids. V lost 5 bases and J 5 bases, leaving 13 bases between the germline ends. Germline CDR1 and CDR2: DFQATT and SNEGSKA (reference sequence).

The source is a woman in her twenties or thirties in good health. Source material: blood. This chain links TRBV20-1 with TRBJ1-6; D may be TRBD1 (6 bases). In DNA form, the CDR3 reads TGCAGTGCTGACCGGGACACCGATAATTCACCCCTCCACTTT. This translates into CSADRDTDNSPLHF.